Listed below are T cell receptor beta chains from one sample, sequenced in a study of blood T cell repertoires in COVID-19. Here immunoSEQ multiplex PCR was the method, and the copy in TCRdb shows in-frame clones only, minus some. The sample includes 250,000 to 300,000 clones, approximately 83% seen only once; the top ten take roughly 11%. Sequencing was carried out using peripheral blood. These receptors originate from a woman in her 70s with acute or convalescent COVID-19. The CDR3 runs from the conserved cysteine through the conserved F or W. D genes are given only for firm matches. Clone size, where shown, is once, few, many, or a class for clones that have expanded.

CDR3aa: CASSQGTSGVGIQYF
CDR3nt: TGCGCCAGCAGCCAAGGCACTAGCGGGGTCGGCATTCAGTACTTC
d_gene: TRBD2
j_gene: TRBJ2-4
abundance: NA
v_gene: TRBV4-1

CDR3aa: CASRPHPGQGGLF
CDR3nt: TGTGCCAGCAGACCTCACCCGGGACAGGGGGGTCTCTTT
d_gene: TRBD1
j_gene: TRBJ1-1
abundance: NA
v_gene: TRBV6-6

CDR3aa: CASSLARGTYGYTF
CDR3nt: TGCGCCAGCAGCTTGGCCCGGGGGACCTATGGCTACACCTTC
d_gene: NA
j_gene: TRBJ1-2
abundance: NA
v_gene: TRBV5-1

CDR3aa: CASSETSGYTEAFF
CDR3nt: TGTGCCAGCAGTGAGACCTCAGGGTACACTGAAGCTTTCTTT
d_gene: NA
j_gene: TRBJ1-1
abundance: NA
v_gene: TRBV2

CDR3aa: CASSLGQGTYGYTF
CDR3nt: TGTGCCAGCAGTCTAGGACAGGGGACCTATGGCTACACCTTC
d_gene: TRBD1
j_gene: TRBJ1-2
abundance: NA
v_gene: TRBV2

CDR3aa: CASKGPGGTDTQYF
CDR3nt: TGTGCCAGCAAAGGGCCAGGGGGCACAGATACGCAGTATTTT
d_gene: NA
j_gene: TRBJ2-3
abundance: NA
v_gene: TRBV27

CDR3aa: CAIRAGRPYNEQFF
CDR3nt: TGTGCCATCAGAGCAGGGAGGCCCTACAATGAGCAGTTCTTC
d_gene: NA
j_gene: TRBJ2-1
abundance: few
v_gene: TRBV10-3

CDR3aa: CASSIGGLAGVGELFF
CDR3nt: TGTGCCAGTAGTATCGGGGGACTAGCGGGGGTCGGGGAGCTGTTTTTT
d_gene: TRBD2
j_gene: TRBJ2-2
abundance: few
v_gene: TRBV19

CDR3aa: CASSPGQIEVNTQYF
CDR3nt: TGTGCCAGCAGCCCGGGACAGATAGAGGTGAATACGCAGTATTTT
d_gene: TRBD1
j_gene: TRBJ2-3
abundance: NA
v_gene: TRBV6-2/TRBV6-3

CDR3aa: CASSYPADRDIYGYTF
CDR3nt: TGTGCCAGCAGTTACCCCGCGGACAGGGACATTTATGGCTACACCTTC
d_gene: TRBD1
j_gene: TRBJ1-2
abundance: NA
v_gene: TRBV6-5

CDR3aa: CASSIQDRGSGNTIYF
CDR3nt: TGTGCCAGTAGTATTCAGGACAGGGGATCTGGAAACACCATATATTTT
d_gene: TRBD1
j_gene: TRBJ1-3
abundance: NA
v_gene: TRBV19

CDR3aa: CASSGQGFGQAEAFF
CDR3nt: TGCGCCAGCAGCGGACAGGGATTTGGCCAAGCTGAAGCTTTCTTT
d_gene: TRBD1
j_gene: TRBJ1-1
abundance: NA
v_gene: TRBV5-1

CDR3aa: CASSTTTSGNGELFF
CDR3nt: TGCGCCAGCAGCACTACGACTAGCGGCAACGGGGAGCTGTTTTTT
d_gene: TRBD2
j_gene: TRBJ2-2
abundance: NA
v_gene: TRBV5-1

CDR3aa: CASGLGGNGQFF
CDR3nt: TGTGCCAGCGGCCTAGGGGGAAACGGGCAGTTCTTC
d_gene: NA
j_gene: TRBJ2-1
abundance: NA
v_gene: TRBV2

CDR3aa: CASSQPTSDRGKNIQYF
CDR3nt: TGCGCCAGCAGCCAACCCACTTCGGACAGGGGAAAAAACATTCAGTACTTC
d_gene: TRBD1
j_gene: TRBJ2-4
abundance: NA
v_gene: TRBV4-1

CDR3aa: CASSQEIRSYEQYF
CDR3nt: TGCGCCAGCAGCCAAGAAATCAGATCCTACGAGCAGTACTTC
d_gene: NA
j_gene: TRBJ2-7
abundance: NA
v_gene: TRBV4-1

CDR3aa: CASSYPGLANTEAFF
CDR3nt: TGTGCCAGCAGTTACCCCGGACTGGCGAACACTGAAGCTTTCTTT
d_gene: NA
j_gene: TRBJ1-1
abundance: NA
v_gene: TRBV6-6

CDR3aa: CASSTTGGQTRRDIQYF
CDR3nt: TGTGCCAGCAGTACAACAGGGGGACAAACCCGACGGGACATTCAGTACTTC
d_gene: TRBD1
j_gene: TRBJ2-4
abundance: NA
v_gene: TRBV7-9

CDR3aa: CASSQLSSYNEQFF
CDR3nt: TGTGCCAGCAGCCAACTAAGCTCCTACAATGAGCAGTTCTTC
d_gene: NA
j_gene: TRBJ2-1
abundance: NA
v_gene: TRBV3-1/TRBV3-2

CDR3aa: CASSATGVRTNTEAFF
CDR3nt: TGCGCCAGCAGCGCCACAGGGGTTCGGACGAACACTGAAGCTTTCTTT
d_gene: TRBD1
j_gene: TRBJ1-1
abundance: NA
v_gene: TRBV5-1

CDR3aa: CATASGVYGYTF
CDR3nt: TGTGCCACTGCCTCCGGGGTCTATGGCTACACCTTC
d_gene: NA
j_gene: TRBJ1-2
abundance: NA
v_gene: TRBV25-1

CDR3aa: CASSLRSREQFF
CDR3nt: TGTGCCAGCAGTTTACGGAGCCGTGAGCAGTTCTTC
d_gene: NA
j_gene: TRBJ2-1
abundance: NA
v_gene: TRBV12-3/TRBV12-4

CDR3aa: CARGRCSNQPQHF
CDR3nt: TGTGCCAGGGGGCGGTGTAGCAATCAGCCCCAGCATTTT
d_gene: NA
j_gene: TRBJ1-5
abundance: NA
v_gene: TRBV6-5

CDR3aa: CASSWLPGLAGQETQYF
CDR3nt: TGTGCCAGCAGCTGGTTGCCGGGACTAGCGGGTCAAGAGACCCAGTACTTC
d_gene: TRBD2
j_gene: TRBJ2-5
abundance: NA
v_gene: TRBV11-2

CDR3aa: CASSLRTGGTGELFF
CDR3nt: TGTGCCAGCAGCTTAAGGACAGGGGGGACCGGGGAGCTGTTTTTT
d_gene: TRBD1
j_gene: TRBJ2-2
abundance: NA
v_gene: TRBV2

CDR3aa: CASSVRTGAGYGYTF
CDR3nt: TGCGCCAGCTCGGTGAGGACAGGGGCAGGCTATGGCTACACCTTC
d_gene: TRBD1
j_gene: TRBJ1-2
abundance: NA
v_gene: TRBV5-1

CDR3aa: CASSPSYNEQFF
CDR3nt: TGTGCCAGCAGCCCCTCTTACAATGAGCAGTTCTTC
d_gene: NA
j_gene: TRBJ2-1
abundance: NA
v_gene: TRBV11-2

CDR3aa: CATTLGTGTTEAFF
CDR3nt: TGTGCCACAACCTTGGGGACAGGGACCACTGAAGCTTTCTTT
d_gene: TRBD1
j_gene: TRBJ1-1
abundance: few
v_gene: TRBV15

CDR3aa: CASSPSTRGNTEAFF
CDR3nt: TGTGCCAGCAGCCCCTCGACCCGAGGGAACACTGAAGCTTTCTTT
d_gene: NA
j_gene: TRBJ1-1
abundance: NA
v_gene: TRBV7-6

CDR3aa: CASGPKTGTRLSGELFF
CDR3nt: TGTGCTAGTGGACCGAAAACCGGGACTAGGCTTTCCGGGGAGCTGTTTTTT
d_gene: TRBD2
j_gene: TRBJ2-2
abundance: few
v_gene: TRBV12-5

CDR3aa: CASSHDMPGLRYKTQYF
CDR3nt: TGTGCCAGCTCACATGATATGCCGGGACTGAGGTATAAGACCCAGTACTTC
d_gene: NA
j_gene: TRBJ2-5
abundance: NA
v_gene: TRBV18

CDR3aa: CASSLGGTTNTGELFF
CDR3nt: TGCGCCAGCAGCTTGGGAGGGACAACGAACACCGGGGAGCTGTTTTTT
d_gene: NA
j_gene: TRBJ2-2
abundance: NA
v_gene: TRBV5-1

CDR3aa: CASSPMGGGPNQPQHF
CDR3nt: TGTGCCAGCTCACCAATGGGGGGAGGTCCCAATCAGCCCCAGCATTTT
d_gene: NA
j_gene: TRBJ1-5
abundance: once
v_gene: TRBV18

CDR3aa: CASALGGEGTEAFF
CDR3nt: TGCGCCAGCGCCCTTGGGGGGGAAGGCACTGAAGCTTTCTTT
d_gene: NA
j_gene: TRBJ1-1
abundance: NA
v_gene: TRBV5-1

CDR3aa: CSVSQTGRTEAFF
CDR3nt: TGCAGCGTGTCTCAGACAGGGAGAACTGAAGCTTTCTTT
d_gene: TRBD1
j_gene: TRBJ1-1
abundance: NA
v_gene: TRBV29-1

CDR3aa: CASSQTGSTDTQYF
CDR3nt: TGTGCCAGCAGCCAAACAGGGAGCACAGATACGCAGTATTTT
d_gene: NA
j_gene: TRBJ2-3
abundance: NA
v_gene: TRBV5-5

CDR3aa: CASSWTVGNTEAFF
CDR3nt: TGCGCCAGCAGCTGGACAGTTGGGAACACTGAAGCTTTCTTT
d_gene: NA
j_gene: TRBJ1-1
abundance: NA
v_gene: TRBV5-1

CDR3aa: CASSQGDRGGAGYTF
CDR3nt: TGTGCCAGCAGCCAGGGGGACAGGGGCGGTGCAGGCTACACCTTC
d_gene: TRBD1
j_gene: TRBJ1-2
abundance: NA
v_gene: TRBV4-2

CDR3aa: CASSPTQGAWLAYTEAFF
CDR3nt: TGTGCCAGCAGCCCGACCCAGGGTGCCTGGCTTGCGTACACTGAAGCTTTCTTT
d_gene: NA
j_gene: TRBJ1-1
abundance: NA
v_gene: TRBV5-6

CDR3aa: CASSSSDWGGTQYF
CDR3nt: TGCGCCAGCAGCTCGTCGGACTGGGGGGGTACGCAGTATTTT
d_gene: TRBD2
j_gene: TRBJ2-3
abundance: NA
v_gene: TRBV5-1